This TCR beta chain was identified during a study of radiation and T cells in renal cell carcinoma. Study details: Nephrectomy followed 15 Gy stereotactic body radiation by 4 weeks.

The time point: blood 2 weeks post-SBRT. Treatment denoted: 15 Gy SBRT to primary tumor, nephrectomy 4 weeks later. Radiation-treated patients gave blood at baseline, week 2 and week 4. Clear cell pathology was present in this patient's renal cell carcinoma. Only in-frame clones appear in the TCRdb table, and some are missing; sequencing was by immunoSEQ multiplex PCR. The sample carries some 120,000 clones, 70% to 90% recorded once. Germline assignment: CDR1 SGDLS and CDR2 YYNGEE. CDR3 length: 14 residues. Trimming removed 3 bases from V and 8 bases from J, with 15 bases in between. The source material was blood, sampled from a patient whose treatment included radiotherapy and nephrectomy. The rearrangement uses TRBV9 and TRBJ2-1; tentative D call: TRBD1 (6 bases). The sequence derives from a woman aged 55-75 years with renal cell carcinoma. This CDR3 is CASSERTDGDEQFF. The CDR3 coding sequence is TGTGCCAGCAGCGAGAGGACAGACGGGGATGAGCAGTTCTTC.